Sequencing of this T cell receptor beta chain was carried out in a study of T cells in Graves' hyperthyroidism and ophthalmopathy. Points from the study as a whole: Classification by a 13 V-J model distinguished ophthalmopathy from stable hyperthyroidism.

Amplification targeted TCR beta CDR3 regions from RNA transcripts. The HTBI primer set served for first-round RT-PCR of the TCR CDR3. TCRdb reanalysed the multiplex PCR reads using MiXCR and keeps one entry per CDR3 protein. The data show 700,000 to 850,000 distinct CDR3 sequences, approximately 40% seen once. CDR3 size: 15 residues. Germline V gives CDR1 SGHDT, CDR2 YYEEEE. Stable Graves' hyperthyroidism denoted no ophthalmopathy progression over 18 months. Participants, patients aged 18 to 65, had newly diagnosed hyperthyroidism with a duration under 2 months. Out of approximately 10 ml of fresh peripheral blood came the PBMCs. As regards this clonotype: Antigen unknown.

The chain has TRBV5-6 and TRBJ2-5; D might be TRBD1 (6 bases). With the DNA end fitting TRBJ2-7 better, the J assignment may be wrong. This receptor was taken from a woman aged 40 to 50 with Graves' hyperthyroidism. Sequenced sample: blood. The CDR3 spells CASTQKGTPVYEQYF. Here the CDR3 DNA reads TGTGCCAGCACCCAAAAGGGGACACCCGTGTACGAGCAGTACTTC.